The clone carrying this T cell receptor (beta chain) was detected only a few times. This may be a read error, as it is one base from a much larger clone. The entry originates in a study of CD8+CD57+ T cells in acquired aplastic anemia. Only patients with CD8+CD57+ cell expansion on flow cytometry were chosen for sequencing. Profiles of TCR beta VDJ and CDR3 were generated from a genomic DNA template. TCRdb recomputed calls from the reads with MiXCR, one row per CDR3 protein. The sample has about 180,000 distinct CDR3 sequences, about half seen once. The TCR originated in a human donor with aplastic anemia. Specimen: sorted CD4+, CD8+, or CD8+CD57+ T cells (not recorded which) from PBMCs.

The CDR3 is CSARVPGGSYGQYF. The CDR3 DNA reads TGCAGTGCTAGAGTTCCGGGGGGCTCCTACGGGCAGTACTTC. The chain has TRBV20-1 and TRBJ2-7; TRBD2 is a possible D gene (7 bases). The germline CDR1 and CDR2 sequences are DFQATT and SNEGSKA (reference sequence). CDR3 size: 14 residues.